The 21 T cell receptor beta chains below all came from one sample that was sequenced in a study of human T cells and chemical hapten exposure (dated by TCRdb to the early 2020s). The sample's time point label, in plain terms: patch test 1, 2 weeks after DPC sensitization. The intended sense of this specimen's treatment or condition label: therapeutic diphenylcyclopropenone sensitization with weekly scalp DPC. Library preparation used RACE. The sample was run on a NextSeq 500. TCRdb cleaned the public reads at Q25 with fastp, built clones with MiXCR and kept in-frame beta chains. For every CDR3 protein sequence, its rows merge into one entry that carries the most common genes and DNA. The sample contains 45,000 to 70,000 distinct CDR3 sequences, about 9% of them found a single time. The biggest ten clones account for about 14% of the sample. This specimen consisted of whole blood, obtained in connection with sensitization to the hapten diphenylcyclopropenone (DPC). The receptors shown here come from a woman between 40 and 50 years old with alopecia areata. Some clones in this sample may be carry-over from other donors' samples.

This clonotype came up a few times. The chain is built from TRBV7-9 and TRBJ1-2, with D maybe TRBD1 (6 bases). Germline V lookup: CDR1 SEHNR, CDR2 FQNEAQ (reference sequence). With 4 bases removed from V and 1 base from J, the gap between germline ends came to 25 bases. The CDR3 is 19 residues long. The CDR3 nucleotides are TGTGCCAGCAGCTCCCCCGAGTTCGTGCAGGGGCACCATAACTATGGCTACACCTTC. The encoded protein is CASSSPEFVQGHHNYGYTF.

This clonotype occurred many times. This sequence joins TRBV5-1 and TRBJ2-2, with D possibly being TRBD1 (6 bases). The CDR3 has 15 residues. Deletions cut 0 bases from V and 5 bases from J, with 11 bases between. The germline gives CDR1 SGHRS, CDR2 YFSETQ. Here the CDR3 reads CASSLASGVTGELFF. Here the CDR3 DNA reads TGCGCCAGCAGCTTGGCTTCAGGGGTGACCGGGGAGCTGTTTTTT.

This clonotype has ten or more counts. The chain recombines TRBV12-3 or TRBV12-4 with TRBJ2-3, with D tentatively TRBD1 (5 bases). There are 15 residues in the CDR3. V lost 6 bases and J lost 7, with 20 bases in between. The CDR3 loop reads CASSRKATTVHTQYF. As DNA, the CDR3 is TGTGCCAGCAGCAGAAAGGCCACGACAGTTCATACGCAGTATTTT.

This sequence joins TRBV7-6 and TRBJ2-1, with a weak D call TRBD2 (6 bases). This CDR3 has 14 residues. From germline, CDR1 is SGHVS and CDR2 FNYEAQ. Trimming stripped 1 base from V and 5 bases from J, with 9 bases between. The CDR3 DNA reads TGTGCCAGCAGCTTAGGGGGCGGGGACAATGAGCAGTTCTTC. It encodes CASSLGGGDNEQFF.

This chain links TRBV7-2 with TRBJ2-3, with D tentatively TRBD1 or TRBD2 (6 bases each). Trimming removed 1 base at V and 0 bases at J, with 11 bases between. CDR1 and CDR2 from the germline V gene are SGHTA and FQGNSA. The CDR3 spans 16 residues. The CDR3 bases are TGTGCCAGCAGCTTAGGGGGGGCCTTTAGCACAGATACGCAGTATTTT. This codes for CASSLGGAFSTDTQYF.

The chain's CDR3 is CASSHTRRDGNGYTF. CDR3 in DNA: TGTGCCAGCAGTCACACTCGACGCGACGGAAATGGCTACACCTTC. The chain employs TRBV6-6 and TRBJ1-2, with D unclear. The CDR3 has 15 amino acids. Deletions cut 5 bases from V and 6 bases from J, with 19 bases between. The germline V gene has CDR1 MNHNY and CDR2 SVGAGI (reference sequence).

The chain couples TRBV7-6 to TRBJ1-1; D perhaps matches TRBD1 (5 bases). Trimming pared 4 bases from V and 1 base from J, leaving 7 bases between. In germline, CDR1 is SGHVS, CDR2 FNYEAQ. The CDR3 is made up of 13 amino acids. The DNA for the CDR3 is TGTGCCAGCAGCTGGGGGGGGAACACTGAAGCTTTCTTT. Its protein is CASSWGGNTEAFF.

The CDR3 DNA is TGTGCCAGCAGCCCCGACAGCTCTGGGGCCAACGTCCTGACTTTC. It encodes CASSPDSSGANVLTF. The V call is TRBV12-3 or TRBV12-4, the J call TRBJ2-6, with D perhaps TRBD1 (5 bases). The CDR3 covers 15 residues. Trimming cost V 6 bases and J 0 bases, with 9 bases left between them.

The chain joins TRBV5-6 to TRBJ1-6; no reliable D call. The ends were cut back, 0 bases at V and 9 bases at J, with 13 bases in the middle. CDR3 size: 15 residues. CDR1 is SGHDT, CDR2 YYEEEE, per germline. The CDR3 sequence: CASSLAGSASSPLHF. DNA for the CDR3: TGTGCCAGCAGCTTGGCGGGGTCTGCGTCTTCACCCCTCCACTTT.

The rearrangement joins TRBV12-3 or TRBV12-4 to TRBJ1-5; no reliable D call. The V end lost 6 bases, the J end lost 2 bases, and 14 bases lay between the germline ends. The CDR3 contains 15 residues. CDR3 amino acids: CASSPPGLGNQPQHF. In nucleotides, the CDR3 is TGTGCCAGCAGCCCCCCCGGGCTGGGCAATCAGCCCCAGCATTTT.

This clonotype was recorded at least ten times. CDR3 bases: TGTGCCAGCAGCCCCCTCAGCACAGATACGCAGTATTTT. Its protein product is CASSPLSTDTQYF. This rearrangement joins TRBV7-3 to TRBJ2-3; D not certain. Germline CDR1 and CDR2: SGHTA and FQGTGA. Trimming shortened V by 5 bases and J by 0 bases, and 6 bases separated the two germline ends. CDR3 length: 13 amino acids.

This clonotype came up many times. The chain combines TRBV2 with TRBJ2-3; D uncertain. In germline, CDR1 is SNHLY, CDR2 FYNNEI. V shed 3 bases and J shed 6 bases, with 1 base lying between them. The CDR3 has 10 residues. The CDR3 DNA is TGTGCCAGCAGTGAGGATACGCAGTATTTT. Residues: CASSEDTQYF.

The chain is built from TRBV11-1 and TRBJ1-1, with 8 positions matching TRBD1. CDR1 SGHAT and CDR2 FQDESV come from the germline V gene (reference sequence). The CDR3 consists of 13 residues. The V and J ends lost 4 bases and 5 bases, in that order; junction bases with no gene match: 3. CDR3 in amino acids: CASSSDRVTEAFF. The DNA for the CDR3 is TGTGCCAGCAGCTCGGACAGGGTAACTGAAGCTTTCTTT.

This clonotype came up a few times. The chain is built from TRBV6-5 and TRBJ2-7; 7 bases align to TRBD1. This CDR3 contains 15 residues. The J segment lost 9 bases and the V segment lost 2 bases, leaving 13 bases of the junction unmatched. CDR1 is MNHEY and CDR2 is SVGAGI in the germline V gene. CDR3 bases: TGTGCCAGCAGTTACCGGGCCAGGGGGATTTCGGGGCAGTACTTC. Translated: CASSYRARGISGQYF.

This clonotype was counted ten times or more. The chain couples TRBV28 to TRBJ2-1; D ambiguous. The CDR3 runs to 13 residues. Looked up from germline, CDR1 is MDHEN and CDR2 is SYDVKM. The V and J ends lost 6 bases and 8 bases respectively, with 14 bases between them. In nucleotides, the CDR3 is TGTGCCAGCAGCTATCCCGCTTTCGATGAGCAGTTCTTC. Its protein product is CASSYPAFDEQFF.

The V gene is TRBV28, the J gene TRBJ2-2, with no clear D. Germline values: CDR1 MDHEN, CDR2 SYDVKM. Trimming left V 10 bases short and J 4 bases short, with 22 bases between. This CDR3 is built from 16 residues. The DNA for the CDR3 is TGTGCCACCCAAGCTTTCGGCTTTACCGCCACCGGGGAGCTGTTTTTT. This translates into CATQAFGFTATGELFF.

This clonotype was observed many times. The J gene is TRBJ2-7, the V gene TRBV10-3; D tentatively fits TRBD1 or TRBD2 (5 bases each). Trimming shortened V by 0 bases and J by 2 bases, and 14 bases separated the two germline ends. Germline CDR1 and CDR2: ENHRY and SYGVKD. The CDR3 extends over 16 amino acids. The CDR3 loop is CAISESRRDRTYEQYF. CDR3 sequence (DNA): TGTGCCATCAGTGAGTCCCGCCGGGACCGAACCTACGAGCAGTACTTC.

The V call is TRBV28, the J call TRBJ2-1; D gene ambiguous. Per germline, CDR1 MDHEN and CDR2 SYDVKM. The V gene lost 7 bases and the J gene lost 8 bases, with 0 bases spanning the gap. The CDR3 consists of 8 residues. In DNA form, the CDR3 reads TGTGCCAGCAATGAGCAGTTCTTC. This gives the protein CASNEQFF. The complete variable domain, with remaining parts taken from reference TRBV28 and TRBJ2-1, reads DVKVTQSSRYLVKRTGEKVFLECVQDMDHENMFWYRQDPGLGLRLIYFSYDVKMKEKGDIPEGYSVSREKKERFSLILESASTNQTSMYLCASNEQFFGPGTRLTVL.

The CDR3 loop reads CASSPSGEKLFF. The DNA of the CDR3 is TGTGCCAGCAGCCCGTCGGGGGAAAAACTGTTTTTT. V and J are TRBV7-2 and TRBJ1-4, with no clear D. Germline V gives CDR1 SGHTA, CDR2 FQGNSA. V was cut by 5 bases and J by 8 bases, with 9 bases left in between. This CDR3 comprises 12 residues.

Many counts were recorded for this clonotype. This chain joins TRBV7-9 and TRBJ2-7; D is undetermined. Trimming cost V 3 bases and J 7 bases, with 13 bases left between them. The CDR3 runs to 13 residues. Germline V lookup: CDR1 SEHNR, CDR2 FQNEAQ (reference sequence). In DNA, the CDR3 is TGTGCCAGCAGCTTCGACCCCGAGATTGAGCAGTACTTC. Translated, it gives CASSFDPEIEQYF.

This clonotype occurred many times. The V and J genes are TRBV7-6 and TRBJ1-1; a possible D gene is TRBD1 (6 bases). The V and J ends lost 1 base and 6 bases respectively, with 15 bases between them. The CDR3 contains 15 residues. The germline V gene has CDR1 SGHVS and CDR2 FNYEAQ. CDR3 sequence reads: CASSLVVQGRAEAFF. As DNA, the CDR3 is TGTGCCAGCAGCTTAGTAGTCCAGGGGAGGGCTGAAGCTTTCTTT.